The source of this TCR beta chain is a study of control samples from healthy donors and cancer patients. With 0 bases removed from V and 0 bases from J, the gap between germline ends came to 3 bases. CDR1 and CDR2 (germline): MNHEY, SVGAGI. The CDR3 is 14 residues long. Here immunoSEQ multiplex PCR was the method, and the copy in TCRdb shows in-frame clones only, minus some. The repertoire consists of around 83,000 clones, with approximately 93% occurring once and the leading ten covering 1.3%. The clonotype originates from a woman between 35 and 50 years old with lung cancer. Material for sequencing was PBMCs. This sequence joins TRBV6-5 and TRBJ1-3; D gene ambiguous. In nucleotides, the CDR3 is TGTGCCAGCAGTTACTCAAGCTCTGGAAACACCATATATTTT. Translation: CASSYSSSGNTIYF.